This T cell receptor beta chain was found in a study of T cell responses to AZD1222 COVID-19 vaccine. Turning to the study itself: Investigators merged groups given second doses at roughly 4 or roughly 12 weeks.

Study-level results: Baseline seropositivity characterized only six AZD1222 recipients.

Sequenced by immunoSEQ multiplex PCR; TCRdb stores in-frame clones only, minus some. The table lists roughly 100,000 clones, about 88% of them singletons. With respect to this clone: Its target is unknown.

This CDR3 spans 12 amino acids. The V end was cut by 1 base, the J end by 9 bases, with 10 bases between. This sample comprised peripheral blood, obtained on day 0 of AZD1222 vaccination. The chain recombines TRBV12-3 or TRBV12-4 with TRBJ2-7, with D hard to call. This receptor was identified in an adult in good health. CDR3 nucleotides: TGTGCCAGCAGTTTAGGGCGCCTTGGGCAGTACTTC. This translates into CASSLGRLGQYF.